One sample yielded the 20 T cell receptor beta chains listed below, sequenced in a study of memory CD4+ T cells and cytomegalovirus serostatus. The sort gate was single viable CD3+CD4+CD8-CD45RO+ cells for memory CD4+ T cells. Method: immunoSEQ multiplex PCR; TCRdb's copy keeps in-frame clones and lacks some. The sample has roughly 50,000 clones; around 76% are singletons. The sample taken for sequencing was memory CD4+ T cells from blood. The receptors here all came from an adult in good health and CMV-seronegative.

The gene calls are TRBV5-5 and TRBJ1-1, with TRBD1 as a possible D gene (5 bases). The germline V gene has CDR1 SGHKS and CDR2 YYEKEE (reference sequence). This CDR3 is built from 16 residues. Trimming removed 3 bases at V and 1 base at J, with 16 bases between. The CDR3 spells CASSSTPGQGNTEAFF. The CDR3 DNA is TGTGCCAGCAGCTCAACCCCGGGTCAGGGGAACACTGAAGCTTTCTTT.

The rearrangement uses TRBV29-1 and TRBJ1-2, with D unresolved. The CDR3 loop spans 12 amino acids. Germline-derived CDR1 and CDR2 are SQVTM and ANQGSEA. V shed 2 bases and J shed 7 bases, with 11 bases lying between them. This chain's CDR3 is CSVEKAPGGYTF. DNA of the CDR3: TGCAGCGTTGAAAAGGCGCCGGGTGGCTACACCTTC.

This chain links TRBV9 with TRBJ1-3, with TRBD1 matching 7 bases. CDR1 is SGDLS, CDR2 YYNGEE, per germline. CDR3 length equals 16 residues. V lost 0 bases to trimming and J lost 0 bases; unmatched junction nucleotides: 3. The DNA for the CDR3 is TGTGCCAGCAGCGTAGGTGGGACAGCCTCTGGAAACACCATATATTTT. Encoded protein: CASSVGGTASGNTIYF.

The chain employs TRBV10-2 and TRBJ1-1, with D hard to call. CDR1 and CDR2 (germline): WSHSY, SAAADI. Trimming stripped 1 base from V and 3 bases from J, with 6 bases between. The CDR3 spans 13 residues. The CDR3 coding sequence is TGCGCCAGCAGTGAGTTACTTTACACTGAAGCTTTCTTT. Encoded protein: CASSELLYTEAFF.

This clone occurred many times. The V gene is TRBV5-1, the J gene TRBJ2-2; unclear D gene. This CDR3 has 13 amino acids. CDR1 and CDR2 (germline): SGHRS, YFSETQ. Trimming stripped 4 bases from V and 4 bases from J, with 8 bases between. The CDR3 DNA is TGCGCCAGCAGCCCGCAGCTCACCGGGGAGCTGTTTTTT. This gives the protein CASSPQLTGELFF.

V and J are TRBV19 and TRBJ1-2; 7 positions match TRBD1. The CDR3 runs 13 residues. V lost 7 bases to trimming and J lost 7 bases; unmatched junction nucleotides: 9. Looked up from germline, CDR1 is LNHDA and CDR2 is SQIVND (reference sequence). DNA of the CDR3: TGTGCCAGTACTTCACGACAGGGCTCTGGCTACACCTTC. This translates into CASTSRQGSGYTF.

The chain employs TRBV10-3 and TRBJ1-2, with a weak D call TRBD1 (5 bases). Germline V gene data show CDR1 as ENHRY and CDR2 as SYGVKD. This CDR3 has 14 residues. V shed 7 bases and J shed 2 bases, with 14 bases lying between them. The CDR3 is CAIKGQGVNYGYTF. CDR3 nucleotide sequence: TGTGCCATCAAGGGGCAGGGAGTGAACTATGGCTACACCTTC.

The chain couples TRBV10-1 to TRBJ2-7, with 10 bases identical to TRBD2. Unmatched junction bases numbered 11, after V lost 0 bases and J lost 0 bases. CDR1 and CDR2 from the germline V gene are WNHNN and SYGVQD (reference sequence). The CDR3 contains 19 residues. CDR3 nucleotides: TGCGCCAGCAGTGAGTCGACCTCCGGACTAGCGGAGTACTCCTACGAGCAGTACTTC. Translation gives CASSESTSGLAEYSYEQYF.

The chain joins TRBV28 to TRBJ2-2; 8 nucleotides match TRBD2. With V trimmed by 3 bases and J by 5 bases, 14 bases remained unmatched. The CDR3 sequence is 18 residues long. The germline gives CDR1 MDHEN, CDR2 SYDVKM. In nucleotides, the CDR3 is TGTGCCAGCAGTTTTAGTCCGGGAGGGCCAATAGGAACCGGGGAGCTGTTTTTT. Amino acid sequence: CASSFSPGGPIGTGELFF.

This clone was detected only once. The CDR3 coding sequence is TGTGCCAGCAGTTTTGCTAGGGGGGTTGAAGCTTTCTTT. Translating it yields CASSFARGVEAFF. The chain combines TRBV27 with TRBJ1-1, with D possibly matching TRBD1 (6 bases). CDR3 length equals 13 residues. Germline V gives CDR1 MNHEY, CDR2 SMNVEV (reference sequence). Trimming removed 3 bases from V and 7 bases from J, with 12 bases in between.

The chain employs TRBV27 and TRBJ2-7, with 7 bases lining up with TRBD1. V lost 5 bases and J lost 7; bases outside the gene matches: 8. CDR1 MNHEY and CDR2 SMNVEV come from the germline V gene (reference sequence). The CDR3 covers 13 residues. Here the CDR3 DNA reads TGTGCCAGCAGTCAGTATGACAGGGTTGAGCAGTACTTC. Translated, it gives CASSQYDRVEQYF.

The chain carries TRBV27 and TRBJ1-1; tentative D call: TRBD1 (6 bases). The V and J ends lost 0 bases and 0 bases respectively, with 11 bases between them. The V gene's germline CDR1 is MNHEY and CDR2 SMNVEV (reference sequence). This CDR3 comprises 16 residues. This CDR3 is CASSLSVGGMNTEAFF. CDR3 coding DNA: TGTGCCAGCAGTTTATCGGTGGGGGGCATGAACACTGAAGCTTTCTTT.

The chain carries TRBV7-3 and TRBJ2-2, with 13 bases aligning to TRBD2. This CDR3 region has 18 residues. V shed 5 bases, J shed 6 bases, and the junction held 12 bases outside the gene matches. Germline V gene lookup returns CDR1 SGHTA and CDR2 FQGTGA. This chain's CDR3 is CASSPTRPGTSGAGELFF. CDR3 bases: TGTGCCAGCAGCCCCACTCGCCCCGGGACTAGCGGGGCCGGGGAGCTGTTTTTT.

This clone was observed once. The V call is TRBV7-2, the J call TRBJ2-7; 12 nucleotides line up with TRBD1. The CDR3 spans 14 residues. The germline CDR1 and CDR2 sequences are SGHTA and FQGNSA. V trimming: 4 bases; J trimming: 5 bases; junction bases outside the gene matches: 3. CDR3 residues: CASSSRDRGHEQYF. DNA of the CDR3: TGTGCCAGCAGCTCCCGGGACAGGGGGCACGAGCAGTACTTC.

The chain recombines TRBV4-3 with TRBJ1-3, with D perhaps matching TRBD1 (6 bases). Germline loops: CDR1 LGHNA, CDR2 YSLEER. The length of the CDR3 is 16 residues. The V end lost 4 bases, the J end lost 3 bases, and 16 bases lay between the germline ends. CDR3 region: CASSLKQGYFGNTIYF. Written as DNA, the CDR3 is TGCGCCAGCAGCCTCAAGCAGGGGTATTTTGGAAACACCATATATTTT.

The rearrangement uses TRBV7-9 and TRBJ1-3; D remains unclear. Trimming shortened V by 5 bases and J by 4 bases, and 9 bases separated the two germline ends. The CDR3 spans 13 residues. Germline loops: CDR1 SEHNR, CDR2 FQNEAQ (reference sequence). The CDR3 DNA sequence: TGTGCCAGCAGCCCCGGTAGCGGAAACACCATATATTTT. This gives the protein CASSPGSGNTIYF. The full variable domain, its missing parts supplied by reference TRBV7-9 and TRBJ1-3, is DTGVSQNPRHKITKRGQNVTFRCDPISEHNRLYWYRQTLGQGPEFLTYFQNEAQLEKSRLLSDRFSAERPKGSFSTLEIQRTEQGDSAMYLCASSPGSGNTIYFGEGSWLTVV.

The J gene is TRBJ2-1, the V gene TRBV25-1; unclear D gene. Germline V lookup: CDR1 MGHDK, CDR2 SYGVNS. V shed 1 base and J shed 4 bases, with 8 bases lying between them. The CDR3 runs to 14 residues. The CDR3 is CASSESQLYNEQFF. For the CDR3, the DNA is TGTGCCAGCAGTGAATCACAGCTGTACAATGAGCAGTTCTTC.

In its sample, this clone was seen once. The rearrangement links TRBV7-2 to TRBJ1-1, with a weak D call TRBD1 (5 bases). CDR1 SGHTA and CDR2 FQGNSA come from the germline V gene. This CDR3 comprises 14 residues. Trimming took off 2 bases at V and 1 base at J, with 8 bases between the two ends. This CDR3 is CASSLPTGNTEAFF. CDR3 nucleotide sequence: TGTGCCAGCAGCTTACCCACAGGGAACACTGAAGCTTTCTTT.

This clone was found a few times. CDR3 residues: CASSPRTSGHNEQFF. The CDR3 DNA follows: TGTGCCAGCAGCCCGCGGACTAGCGGCCACAATGAGCAGTTCTTC. The chain has TRBV9 and TRBJ2-1; 10 positions match TRBD2. This CDR3 has 15 residues. V shed 4 bases, J shed 5 bases, and the junction held 6 bases outside the gene matches. Per the germline V gene, CDR1 is SGDLS and CDR2 is YYNGEE.

The chain combines TRBV4-1 with TRBJ2-7, with 7 bases aligning to TRBD1. Trimming cost V 4 bases and J 3 bases; bases outside gene matches: 9. The CDR3 covers 15 residues. Germline V lookup: CDR1 MGHRA, CDR2 YSYEKL. The CDR3 here is CASSPLTTGDYEQYF. The CDR3 DNA reads TGCGCCAGCAGCCCTTTAACTACAGGGGACTACGAGCAGTACTTC.